These 19 T cell receptor beta chains came from one sample sequenced in a study of CD4+ T cells in melanoma. Clones were read by immunoSEQ multiplex PCR, and TCRdb kept only the in-frame ones, dropping some. Counted here are 15,000 or so clones, approximately 88% occurring once; the ten biggest clones make up about 5.8%. The sample was cells from a culture (not recorded whether cultured in vitro). Receptor source: a human donor with melanoma.

J is TRBJ2-2 and V is TRBV19, with no clear D. Germline CDR1 is LNHDA and CDR2 is SQIVND (reference sequence). The CDR3 is 14 residues long. The V gene lost 5 bases and the J gene lost 1 base, with 8 bases spanning the gap. CDR3 in DNA: TGTGCCAGTAGTTTCGGTCTGAACACCGGGGAGCTGTTTTTT. It codes for CASSFGLNTGELFF.

The chain employs TRBV7-6 and TRBJ2-2; 10 bases are a match to TRBD2. This CDR3 contains 14 residues. Germline-derived CDR1 and CDR2 are SGHVS and FNYEAQ. Trimming took 8 bases from V and 2 from J; bases not matched to a gene: 2. Here the CDR3 reads CASGLAANTGELFF. CDR3 coding DNA: TGTGCCAGCGGACTAGCGGCTAACACCGGGGAGCTGTTTTTT.

This rearrangement joins TRBV7-6 to TRBJ2-7; 8 bases align to TRBD1. Trimming cost V 2 bases and J 6 bases; bases outside gene matches: 6. The CDR3 is 14 amino acids. Germline CDR1 reads SGHVS; CDR2 reads FNYEAQ. CDR3 in DNA: TGTGCCAGCAGCTTAAAGGCAGGGGGCAGCGAGCAGTACTTC. Amino acid sequence: CASSLKAGGSEQYF.

The V and J genes are TRBV5-1 and TRBJ2-3; 12 bases match TRBD2. The CDR3 is 14 residues long. Per the germline V gene, CDR1 is SGHRS and CDR2 is YFSETQ. With V trimmed by 4 bases and J by 10 bases, 7 bases remained unmatched. CDR3 bases: TGCGCCAGCAGCCCGGGGACTAGCGGGCACGCGCAGTATTTT. Translated: CASSPGTSGHAQYF.

Only one count was recorded for this clone. The V gene is TRBV7-3, the J gene TRBJ2-3; D gene uncertain. The CDR3 covers 13 residues. The ends were cut back, 2 bases at V and 2 bases at J, with 5 bases in the middle. Germline CDR1 and CDR2: SGHTA and FQGTGA. CDR3 in DNA: TGTGCCAGCAGCTTAGTGGTCACAGATACGCAGTATTTT. Translation: CASSLVVTDTQYF.

This sequence joins TRBV20-1 and TRBJ1-1; D uncertain. Germline values: CDR1 DFQATT, CDR2 SNEGSKA (reference sequence). This CDR3 contains 10 residues. V lost 6 bases and J 8 bases, leaving 10 bases between the germline ends. The CDR3 spells CSAMGYEAFF. DNA of the CDR3: TGCAGTGCGATGGGTTACGAAGCTTTCTTT.

The chain recombines TRBV6-1 with TRBJ1-6, with no clear D. CDR3 length: 15 amino acids. V was cut by 0 bases and J by 9 bases, with 12 bases left in between. The germline CDR1 and CDR2 sequences are MNHNS and SASEGT. CDR3 in DNA: TGTGCCAGCAGTGAAGCTCATACGGGCGCTTCACCCCTCCACTTT. Protein product: CASSEAHTGASPLHF.

This sequence joins TRBV7-2 and TRBJ1-3; D not resolved. CDR3 length: 15 amino acids. Germline CDR1 SGHTA, CDR2 FQGNSA. The ends were cut back, 2 bases at V and 0 bases at J, with 8 bases in the middle. The CDR3 loop is CASSLPMSSGNTIYF. The CDR3 DNA reads TGTGCCAGCAGCTTACCGATGAGCTCTGGAAACACCATATATTTT. The full variable domain, rest sourced from reference TRBV7-2 and TRBJ1-3, is GAGVSQSPSNKVTEKGKDVELRCDPISGHTALYWYRQSLGQGLEFLIYFQGNSAPDKSGLPSDRFSAERTGGSVSTLTIQRTQQEDSAVYLCASSLPMSSGNTIYFGEGSWLTVV.

The CDR3, as DNA: TGCGCCAGCAGCTGGCTAAATGGCAATGAGCAGTTCTTC. Residues: CASSWLNGNEQFF. The chain recombines TRBV5-1 with TRBJ2-1; D gene uncertain. The CDR3 sequence is 13 residues long. The germline V and J ends were trimmed by 3 bases and 6 bases, with 10 bases remaining between them. Germline assignment: CDR1 SGHRS and CDR2 YFSETQ.

In this sample, this clone turned up a few times. The CDR3 bases are TGTGCCAGCAGCTTAAGATCGGGCCAGCAGTACTTC. Residues: CASSLRSGQQYF. This sequence joins TRBV11-2 and TRBJ2-7; D is ambiguous. The CDR3 has 12 residues. V gave up 2 bases and J gave up 8 bases, with 10 bases separating them. The germline gives CDR1 SGHAT, CDR2 FQNNGV.

The chain carries TRBV5-4 and TRBJ2-3; D is undetermined. Germline-derived CDR1 and CDR2 are SGHNT and YYREEE (reference sequence). V was pared by 2 bases and J by 7 bases, with 14 bases between. The CDR3 consists of 14 residues. Here the CDR3 DNA reads TGTGCCAGCAGCTTTCGGACCGAAAAGAATACGCAGTATTTT. The encoded protein is CASSFRTEKNTQYF.

This chain joins TRBV7-8 and TRBJ1-2; 12 bases are shared with TRBD1. Germline-derived CDR1 and CDR2 are SGHVS and FQNEAQ. The CDR3 is 14 amino acids. V trimming: 6 bases; J trimming: 8 bases; junction bases outside the gene matches: 7. The CDR3 nucleotides read TGTGCCAGCAGGTTGCCGGGACAGGGGGCGGGCTACACCTTC. Residues: CASRLPGQGAGYTF.

V and J are TRBV5-1 and TRBJ2-7, with 9 nucleotides matching TRBD1. CDR3 length: 15 amino acids. Germline loops: CDR1 SGHRS, CDR2 YFSETQ. The junction had 7 bases not matched to a gene; V was cut back by 3 bases and J by 3 bases. DNA of the CDR3: TGCGCCAGCAGCTCCGTCCCGGGACAGGGCTACGAGCAGTACTTC. Its protein is CASSSVPGQGYEQYF.

CDR3 DNA sequence: TGCGCCAGCAGCTTGCGGTGGACGGGCGCTAACACCGGGGAGCTGTTTTTT. The encoded protein is CASSLRWTGANTGELFF. V and J are TRBV5-1 and TRBJ2-2; D unclear. The CDR3 spans 17 residues. Germline CDR1 and CDR2: SGHRS and YFSETQ. The ends were cut back, 1 base at V and 2 bases at J, with 15 bases in the middle.

The chain has TRBV27 and TRBJ2-1; D is unresolved. The germline V gene has CDR1 MNHEY and CDR2 SMNVEV (reference sequence). Trimming removed 8 bases at V and 0 bases at J, with 8 bases between. This CDR3 spans 13 amino acids. The CDR3 spells CASGRSSYNEQFF. In nucleotides, the CDR3 is TGTGCCAGCGGACGGAGCTCCTACAATGAGCAGTTCTTC.

This rearrangement joins TRBV6-1 to TRBJ2-7, with 7 positions matching TRBD2. Losses at the gene ends were 0 bases for V and 4 bases for J; bases not matched to a gene: 3. The CDR3 extends over 14 amino acids. The V gene's germline CDR1 is MNHNS and CDR2 SASEGT. The CDR3 is CASSEASGGYEQYF. The DNA of the CDR3 is TGTGCCAGCAGTGAAGCCTCGGGGGGTTACGAGCAGTACTTC.

V is TRBV7-2 and J is TRBJ2-2; 8 bases agree with TRBD1. The CDR3 runs 14 residues. Per germline, CDR1 SGHTA and CDR2 FQGNSA. The junction had 9 bases not matched to a gene; V was cut back by 8 bases and J by 7 bases. CDR3: CASRRTGMGGELFF. CDR3 sequence (DNA): TGTGCCAGCCGGAGGACAGGGATGGGCGGGGAGCTGTTTTTT.

V and J are TRBV5-5 and TRBJ2-5; 7 bases are a match to TRBD2. Germline-derived CDR1 and CDR2 are SGHKS and YYEKEE (reference sequence). The CDR3 length is 16 residues. Trimming at V came to 3 bases and at J to 4 bases, leaving 12 bases not matched to a gene. The CDR3 here is CASSSTLGGEGETQYF. CDR3 DNA sequence: TGTGCCAGCAGCTCGACGCTTGGGGGGGAAGGAGAGACCCAGTACTTC.

The CDR3 is CASSFFRTPNHEQYF. The CDR3 DNA reads TGTGCCAGCAGCTTCTTCCGAACCCCTAACCACGAGCAGTACTTC. V is TRBV7-8 and J is TRBJ2-7; D is uncertain. The CDR3 contains 15 residues. CDR1 is SGHVS, CDR2 FQNEAQ, per germline. The V end was cut by 3 bases, the J end by 5 bases, with 17 bases between.